A single TCR beta chain is shown here with its context. Its target is not known. The data are from a study of T cell responses to AZD1222 COVID-19 vaccine. General study results and limits: Clonal diversity was possibly underestimated, and white British individuals and females predominated among donors. Spike-specific TCR breadth and depth went up after people got two AZD1222 doses. All repertoire sampling was performed exclusively after the peak T cell response. AZD1222 recipients seropositive at baseline numbered only five or six.

The germline V and J ends were trimmed by 5 bases and 7 bases, with 14 bases remaining between them. The CDR3 has 13 residues. CDR1 LNHNV and CDR2 YYDKDF come from the germline V gene (reference sequence). Using immunoSEQ multiplex PCR, the repertoire was profiled, and TCRdb retains in-frame clones only, with some absent. The sample carries about 97,000 clones, about 89% recorded once. Here the sequenced sample was peripheral blood, taken on day 0 of AZD1222 vaccination. This receptor was identified in an adult in good health. This chain joins TRBV15 and TRBJ1-1; D is undetermined. CDR3 region: CATSSQVGVEAFF. The CDR3 DNA is TGTGCCACCAGCTCTCAGGTTGGGGTTGAAGCTTTCTTT.